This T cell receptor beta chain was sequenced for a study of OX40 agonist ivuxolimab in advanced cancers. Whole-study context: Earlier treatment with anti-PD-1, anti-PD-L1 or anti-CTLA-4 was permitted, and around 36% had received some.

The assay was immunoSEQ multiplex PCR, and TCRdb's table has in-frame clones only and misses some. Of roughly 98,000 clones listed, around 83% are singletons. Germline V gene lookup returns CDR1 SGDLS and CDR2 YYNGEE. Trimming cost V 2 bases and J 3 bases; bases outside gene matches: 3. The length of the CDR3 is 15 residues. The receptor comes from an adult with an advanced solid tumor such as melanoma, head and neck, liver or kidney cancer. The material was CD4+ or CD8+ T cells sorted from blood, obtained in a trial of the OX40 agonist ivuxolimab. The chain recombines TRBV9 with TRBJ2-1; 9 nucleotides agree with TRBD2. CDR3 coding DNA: TGTGCCAGCAGCGTCCAGACTAGCGGCTACAATGAGCAGTTCTTC. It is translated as CASSVQTSGYNEQFF.